The 2 T cell receptor beta chains below were found in one sample sequenced in a study of identifying expanded T cells in peripheral blood. Generated by immunoSEQ multiplex PCR, the TCRdb table keeps only in-frame clones and is missing some. The sample gives fewer than 130,000 clones, roughly 91% of which show up once; roughly 15% is in the top ten. The specimen sequenced was blood. These receptors were collected from a person aged 18 to 75 in good health.

This chain links TRBV7-9 with TRBJ1-2; D gene uncertain. The length of the CDR3 is 13 residues. Trimming removed 3 bases at V and 3 bases at J, with 8 bases between. CDR1 is SEHNR and CDR2 is FQNEAQ in the germline V gene (reference sequence). The CDR3 is CASSFGVDYGYTF. The CDR3 region has the DNA TGTGCCAGCAGCTTTGGGGTAGACTATGGCTACACCTTC.

V gene TRBV11-1 combines with J gene TRBJ1-1; D is perhaps TRBD1 (5 bases). The V end was cut by 3 bases, the J end by 0 bases, with 11 bases between. Germline V gene lookup returns CDR1 SGHAT and CDR2 FQDESV (reference sequence). This CDR3 contains 15 residues. The CDR3 loop reads CASSLSGTLNTEAFF. CDR3 DNA sequence: TGTGCCAGCAGCTTGAGTGGGACCCTGAACACTGAAGCTTTCTTT.